The 32 T cell receptor beta chains reported below all come from one sample, sequenced in a study of Ad26.COV2.S vaccination and SARS-CoV-2 variants. The data were produced by immunoSEQ multiplex PCR, yet TCRdb's version contains in-frame clones alone and is incomplete. This sample yields under 150,000 clones, of which 86% are seen a single time; around 5% belongs to the top ten. Sample: peripheral blood, taken after recovery from COVID-19. These receptors all come from a human donor who had recovered from COVID-19.

The chain combines TRBV29-1 with TRBJ2-2; D call uncertain. The CDR3 extends over 11 amino acids. The V end was cut by 4 bases, the J end by 6 bases, with 6 bases between. Germline V gene sequence: CDR1 SQVTM, CDR2 ANQGSEA. The CDR3 sequence: CSVGSAGELFF. The CDR3 nucleotides read TGCAGCGTTGGTTCGGCCGGGGAGCTGTTTTTT.

The chain uses TRBV5-5 and TRBJ1-2; D is unclear. The CDR3 has 15 residues. The V end lost 0 bases, the J end lost 4 bases, and 13 bases lay between the germline ends. From germline, CDR1 is SGHKS and CDR2 YYEKEE (reference sequence). This CDR3 reads CASSLAVPVGYGYTF. In DNA form, the CDR3 reads TGTGCCAGCAGCTTGGCAGTTCCCGTTGGCTATGGCTACACCTTC.

This clone has a handful of counts. In DNA form, the CDR3 reads TGTGCCAGTAGTTTGTCCGGGACAGTGAACACTGAAGCTTTCTTT. Translation gives CASSLSGTVNTEAFF. This rearrangement joins TRBV19 to TRBJ1-1, with 7 nucleotides matching TRBD1. CDR1 is LNHDA, CDR2 SQIVND, per germline (reference sequence). The CDR3 is 15 residues long. V shed 5 bases, J shed 0 bases, and the junction held 6 bases outside the gene matches.

CDR3 coding DNA: TGTGCCAGCAGCCCTCTCGGGCAGCCCCAGCATTTT. It specifies CASSPLGQPQHF. This chain links TRBV11-2 with TRBJ1-5, with D unresolved. This CDR3 region has 12 residues. Germline CDR1 is SGHAT and CDR2 is FQNNGV. Trimming pared 5 bases from V and 7 bases from J, leaving 9 bases between. Full variable domain (remainder filled in from reference TRBV11-2 and TRBJ1-5): EAGVAQSPRYKIIEKRQSVAFWCNPISGHATLYWYQQILGQGPKLLIQFQNNGVVDDSQLPKDRFSAERLKGVDSTLKIQPAKLEDSAVYLCASSPLGQPQHFGDGTRLSIL.

The V call is TRBV6-1, the J call TRBJ2-1; D uncertain. Trimming took 3 bases from V and 9 from J, leaving 12 bases between them. Germline loops: CDR1 MNHNS, CDR2 SASEGT. The CDR3 consists of 13 residues. The CDR3 loop reads CASSDLPAGEQFF. DNA of the CDR3: TGTGCCAGCAGTGATCTCCCGGCTGGTGAGCAGTTCTTC.

The chain is built from TRBV7-9 and TRBJ1-1, with a weak D call TRBD1 (5 bases). Germline V gene data show CDR1 as SEHNR and CDR2 as FQNEAQ (reference sequence). With 4 bases removed from V and 3 bases from J, the gap between germline ends came to 18 bases. CDR3 length equals 16 residues. CDR3 DNA sequence: TGTGCCAGCAGCTCCCCCTCGGGAAAAGGGGACACTGAAGCTTTCTTT. It translates to CASSSPSGKGDTEAFF.

The chain combines TRBV5-8 with TRBJ1-3, with TRBD1 matching 10 bases. This CDR3 has 17 residues. Losses at the gene ends were 7 bases for V and 1 base for J; bases not matched to a gene: 11. Germline V CDR1 and CDR2: SGHTS, YDEGEE. CDR3 DNA sequence: TGTGCCAGCTCGGACCGGGACAGGGGTTTTTCTGGAAACACCATATATTTT. It codes for CASSDRDRGFSGNTIYF.

This clone was counted a single time. The V call is TRBV11-2, the J call TRBJ2-7; D not certain. Trimming removed 0 bases at V and 6 bases at J, with 9 bases between. The CDR3 extends over 13 amino acids. Looked up from germline, CDR1 is SGHAT and CDR2 is FQNNGV. The CDR3 spells CASSLDRTPEQYF. CDR3 coding DNA: TGTGCCAGCAGCTTAGACAGGACCCCCGAGCAGTACTTC.

The rearrangement uses TRBV11-3 and TRBJ2-3, with TRBD2 matching 14 bases. The CDR3 is made up of 16 amino acids. The germline V gene encodes CDR1 SGHNT and CDR2 YENEEA. J lost 4 bases, V lost 5 bases, and 5 bases had no gene match. CDR3 coding DNA: TGTGCCAGCAGCCCCGGGACTAGCGGGGGTTCAGATACGCAGTATTTT. Its translation: CASSPGTSGGSDTQYF.

The chain carries TRBV28 and TRBJ1-2; D unclear. This CDR3 comprises 13 residues. The V end was cut by 5 bases, the J end by 0 bases, with 7 bases between. Germline CDR1 reads MDHEN; CDR2 reads SYDVKM. The CDR3 DNA sequence: TGTGCCAGCAGTGACACCTCTAACTATGGCTACACCTTC. Translated, it gives CASSDTSNYGYTF.

The J gene is TRBJ1-2, the V gene TRBV28; D not resolved. The CDR3 loop spans 12 amino acids. Trimming left V 7 bases short and J 6 bases short, with 12 bases between. Germline V gene sequence: CDR1 MDHEN, CDR2 SYDVKM. CDR3 sequence reads: CASIRYGHGYTF. The CDR3 DNA reads TGTGCCAGCATACGGTACGGCCATGGCTACACCTTC.

The chain couples TRBV4-3 to TRBJ2-1, with 7 bases fitting TRBD1. V trimming: 3 bases; J trimming: 0 bases; junction bases outside the gene matches: 5. The CDR3 consists of 16 residues. Germline loops: CDR1 LGHNA, CDR2 YSLEER. The CDR3 loop reads CASSQPGGTSYNEQFF. The DNA of the CDR3 is TGCGCCAGCAGCCAGCCAGGGGGAACCTCCTACAATGAGCAGTTCTTC.

This chain links TRBV7-9 with TRBJ1-2, with D maybe TRBD1 (5 bases). Trimming removed 3 bases from V and 2 bases from J, with 16 bases in between. The CDR3 loop spans 16 amino acids. Germline CDR1 SEHNR, CDR2 FQNEAQ (reference sequence). The CDR3 DNA follows: TGTGCCAGCAGCTTTCCCTCATCACAGGTCAACTATGGCTACACCTTC. Its translation is CASSFPSSQVNYGYTF.

The genes are TRBV28 and TRBJ2-2, with unresolved D. The CDR3 spans 14 residues. Trimming pared 6 bases from V and 8 bases from J, leaving 16 bases between. Germline CDR1 MDHEN, CDR2 SYDVKM. The CDR3, as DNA: TGTGCCAGCAGGCGGCAAAATCGAGCTGGGGAGCTGTTTTTT. Protein sequence: CASRRQNRAGELFF.

The chain joins TRBV6-2 or TRBV6-3 to TRBJ2-3, with D uncertain. Germline CDR1 is MNHEY and CDR2 is SVGEGT. V lost 6 bases and J 2 bases, leaving 12 bases between the germline ends. The CDR3 totals 14 residues. The CDR3 DNA is TGTGCCAGCAGCTTTTATCGGGTCACAGATACGCAGTATTTT. It translates to CASSFYRVTDTQYF.

The chain carries TRBV29-1 and TRBJ1-1; D is unclear. This CDR3 has 18 residues. The ends were cut back, 4 bases at V and 1 base at J, with 25 bases in the middle. Germline CDR1 is SQVTM and CDR2 is ANQGSEA. The CDR3 sequence: CSVVKMGTLAGANTEAFF. CDR3 bases: TGCAGCGTTGTTAAGATGGGCACCCTTGCAGGTGCGAACACTGAAGCTTTCTTT.

The chain carries TRBV5-1 and TRBJ2-3; D is possibly TRBD2 (6 bases). The germline V gene encodes CDR1 SGHRS and CDR2 YFSETQ. The V end lost 6 bases, the J end lost 0 bases, and 17 bases lay between the germline ends. The CDR3 loop spans 16 amino acids. CDR3 sequence reads: CASKLWAGLSTDTQYF. As DNA, the CDR3 is TGCGCCAGCAAGCTTTGGGCGGGGCTGAGCACAGATACGCAGTATTTT.

The chain links TRBV7-2 to TRBJ2-3; D might be TRBD1 (5 bases). The CDR3 has 13 residues. The ends were cut back, 3 bases at V and 5 bases at J, with 9 bases in the middle. The germline V gene has CDR1 SGHTA and CDR2 FQGNSA. The CDR3 DNA reads as TGTGCCAGCAGCTTGATGGGGCTAGATACGCAGTATTTT. It yields the protein CASSLMGLDTQYF.

The chain joins TRBV19 to TRBJ1-5; no clear D gene. Trimming cost V 6 bases and J 0 bases, with 12 bases left between them. Germline CDR1 is LNHDA and CDR2 is SQIVND (reference sequence). This CDR3 spans 15 amino acids. For the CDR3, the DNA is TGTGCCAGTAGCAAGGACGGCTATAGCAATCAGCCCCAGCATTTT. This codes for CASSKDGYSNQPQHF.

The V call is TRBV3-1 (or the pseudogene TRBV3-2), the J call TRBJ2-7; the D is unclear. Trimming left V 1 base short and J 3 bases short, with 7 bases between. CDR3 size: 13 residues. Germline assignment: CDR1 LGHDT and CDR2 YNNKEL (reference sequence). The DNA for the CDR3 is TGTGCCAGCAGCCAAGGTCCCGACTACGAGCAGTACTTC. Amino acid sequence: CASSQGPDYEQYF.

The genes are TRBV5-1 and TRBJ2-7; 8 bases are shared with TRBD1. V gave up 0 bases and J gave up 6 bases; unmatched junction bases: 8. The CDR3 runs 15 residues. The germline gives CDR1 SGHRS, CDR2 YFSETQ. The CDR3 region is CASSLDPDRASEQYF. DNA for the CDR3: TGCGCCAGCAGCTTGGATCCGGACAGGGCTTCCGAGCAGTACTTC.

This clone has only a few counts. The rearrangement uses TRBV28 and TRBJ2-2; 7 bases line up with TRBD2. Germline CDR1 and CDR2: MDHEN and SYDVKM. After removal of 6 bases from V and 10 bases from J, the junction contained 14 bases not matched to a gene. The CDR3 spans 15 residues. DNA of the CDR3: TGTGCCAGCAGGTTAAAACCCGGGAGGCGGTTGGAGCTGTTTTTT. This sequence encodes CASRLKPGRRLELFF.

This sequence joins TRBV6-5 and TRBJ2-1, with 7 nucleotides matching TRBD1. The CDR3 covers 15 residues. The V segment lost 6 bases and the J segment 2 bases; nucleotides outside the gene matches: 7. Germline V gene sequence: CDR1 MNHEY, CDR2 SVGAGI. The CDR3 DNA reads TGTGCCAGCAGATTGACAGGGATTACCTACAATGAGCAGTTCTTC. This codes for CASRLTGITYNEQFF.

The chain links TRBV15 to TRBJ1-3; D is uncertain. This CDR3 comprises 16 residues. In germline, CDR1 is LNHNV, CDR2 YYDKDF (reference sequence). V was trimmed by 0 bases and J by 6 bases, leaving 15 bases between them. CDR3 amino acids: CATSREVEGFSNTIYF. The CDR3 region has the DNA TGTGCCACCAGCAGAGAGGTGGAGGGCTTTTCAAACACCATATATTTT.

The chain carries TRBV4-3 and TRBJ2-1, with 8 bases lining up with TRBD1. The junction had 11 bases not matched to a gene; V was cut back by 0 bases and J by 7 bases. In germline, CDR1 is LGHNA, CDR2 YSLEER. The CDR3 consists of 17 residues. The CDR3 reads CASSQDPSGGAFNEQFF. Here the CDR3 DNA reads TGCGCCAGCAGCCAAGATCCGTCAGGGGGCGCTTTTAATGAGCAGTTCTTC.

The chain combines TRBV9 with TRBJ2-1; perhaps D is TRBD1 or TRBD2 (5 bases each). V was cut by 0 bases and J by 5 bases, with 9 bases left in between. Germline V lookup: CDR1 SGDLS, CDR2 YYNGEE. The CDR3 extends over 14 amino acids. The DNA of the CDR3 is TGTGCCAGCAGCGTAGAGGGGACCAACAATGAGCAGTTCTTC. Translating gives CASSVEGTNNEQFF.

The gene calls are TRBV7-2 and TRBJ2-1, with 10 bases aligning to TRBD1. Germline V gene data show CDR1 as SGHTA and CDR2 as FQGNSA. The CDR3 has 14 residues. With 8 bases clipped from V and 7 bases from J, the junction kept 8 bases outside the gene matches. The CDR3, as DNA: TGTGCCAGCGGAGACCGGACAGGGGGTAATGAGCAGTTCTTC. Residues: CASGDRTGGNEQFF.

CDR3: CASSFRGQGDEQFF. The CDR3 bases are TGTGCCAGCAGCTTCAGGGGACAGGGGGATGAGCAGTTCTTC. The chain is built from TRBV13 and TRBJ2-1; 11 nucleotides align to TRBD1. Looked up from germline, CDR1 is PRHDT and CDR2 is FYEKMQ (reference sequence). Losses at the gene ends were 3 bases for V and 8 bases for J; bases not matched to a gene: 3. The CDR3 is 14 residues long. The full variable domain, in which reference TRBV13 and TRBJ2-1 provide the parts outside the CDR3, is AAGVIQSPRHLIKEKRETATLKCYPIPRHDTVYWYQQGPGQDPQFLISFYEKMQSDKGSIPDRFSAQQFSDYHSELNMSSLELGDSALYFCASSFRGQGDEQFFGPGTRLTVL.

V usage is TRBV6-6 and J usage is TRBJ1-6; no clear D. The germline V gene encodes CDR1 MNHNY and CDR2 SVGAGI (reference sequence). CDR3 size: 16 residues. V was clipped by 7 bases and J by 3 bases, with 16 bases between them. This CDR3 is CASNPGYYLYNSPLHF. In DNA form, the CDR3 reads TGTGCCAGCAACCCGGGATACTACCTCTATAATTCACCCCTCCACTTT.

The CDR3 nucleotides read TGTGCCAGCAGCCAAGGACCGAGGGGCACTGAAGCTTTCTTT. This codes for CASSQGPRGTEAFF. The chain uses TRBV3-1 (or the pseudogene TRBV3-2) and TRBJ1-1, with a tentative D call TRBD1 (5 bases). The germline CDR1 and CDR2 sequences are LGHDT and YNNKEL (reference sequence). The CDR3 loop spans 14 amino acids. V lost 1 base and J lost 4, with 10 bases in between.

The V call is TRBV25-1, the J call TRBJ2-7, with 8 bases lining up with TRBD2. Germline CDR1 MGHDK, CDR2 SYGVNS. The V segment lost 4 bases and the J segment 0 bases; nucleotides outside the gene matches: 5. The CDR3 covers 15 residues. In DNA, the CDR3 is TGTGCCAGCAGTGTTAGCGGGGTGAGCTCCTACGAGCAGTACTTC. Encoded protein: CASSVSGVSSYEQYF.

The chain has TRBV7-2 and TRBJ1-6, with TRBD1 identical over 7 bases. The CDR3 loop spans 12 amino acids. Trimming at V came to 5 bases and at J to 14 bases, leaving 6 bases not matched to a gene. The germline V gene encodes CDR1 SGHTA and CDR2 FQGNSA. The CDR3 loop is CASSPPGGSLHF. CDR3 coding DNA: TGTGCCAGCAGCCCCCCAGGGGGGTCCCTCCACTTT.